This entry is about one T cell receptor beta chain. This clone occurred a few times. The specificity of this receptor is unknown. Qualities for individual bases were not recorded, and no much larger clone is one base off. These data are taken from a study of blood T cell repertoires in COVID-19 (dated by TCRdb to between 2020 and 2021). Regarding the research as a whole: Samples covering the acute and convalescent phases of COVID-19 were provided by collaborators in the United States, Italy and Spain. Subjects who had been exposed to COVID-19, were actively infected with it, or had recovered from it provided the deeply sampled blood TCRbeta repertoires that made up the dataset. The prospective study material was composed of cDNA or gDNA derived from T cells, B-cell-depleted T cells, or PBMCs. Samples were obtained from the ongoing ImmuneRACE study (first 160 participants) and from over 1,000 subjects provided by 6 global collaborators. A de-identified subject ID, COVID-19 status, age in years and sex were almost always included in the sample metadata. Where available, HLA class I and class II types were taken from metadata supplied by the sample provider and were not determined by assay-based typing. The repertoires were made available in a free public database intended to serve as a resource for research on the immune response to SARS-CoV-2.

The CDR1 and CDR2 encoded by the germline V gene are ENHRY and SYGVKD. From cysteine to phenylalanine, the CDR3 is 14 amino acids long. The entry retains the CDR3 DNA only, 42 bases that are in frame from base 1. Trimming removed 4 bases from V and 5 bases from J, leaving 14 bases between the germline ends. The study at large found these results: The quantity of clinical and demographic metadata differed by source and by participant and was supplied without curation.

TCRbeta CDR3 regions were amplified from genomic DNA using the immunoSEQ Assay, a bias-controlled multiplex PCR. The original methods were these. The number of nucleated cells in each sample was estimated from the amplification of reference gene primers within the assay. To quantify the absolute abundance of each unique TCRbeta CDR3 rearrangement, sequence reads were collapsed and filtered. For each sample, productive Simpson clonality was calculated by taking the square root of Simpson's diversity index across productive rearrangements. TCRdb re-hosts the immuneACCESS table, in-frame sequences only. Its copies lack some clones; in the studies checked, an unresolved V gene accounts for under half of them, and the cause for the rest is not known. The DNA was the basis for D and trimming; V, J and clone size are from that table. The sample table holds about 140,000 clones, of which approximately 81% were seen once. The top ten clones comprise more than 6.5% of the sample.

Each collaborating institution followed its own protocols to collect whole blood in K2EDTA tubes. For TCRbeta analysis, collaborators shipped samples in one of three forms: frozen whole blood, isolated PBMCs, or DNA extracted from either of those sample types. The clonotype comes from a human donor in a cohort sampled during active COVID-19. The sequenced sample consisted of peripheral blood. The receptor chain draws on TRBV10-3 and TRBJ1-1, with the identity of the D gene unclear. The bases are TGTGCCATCAGTGGGGAGGAAGGATCGACTGAAGCTTTCTTT. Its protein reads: CAISGEEGSTEAFF.